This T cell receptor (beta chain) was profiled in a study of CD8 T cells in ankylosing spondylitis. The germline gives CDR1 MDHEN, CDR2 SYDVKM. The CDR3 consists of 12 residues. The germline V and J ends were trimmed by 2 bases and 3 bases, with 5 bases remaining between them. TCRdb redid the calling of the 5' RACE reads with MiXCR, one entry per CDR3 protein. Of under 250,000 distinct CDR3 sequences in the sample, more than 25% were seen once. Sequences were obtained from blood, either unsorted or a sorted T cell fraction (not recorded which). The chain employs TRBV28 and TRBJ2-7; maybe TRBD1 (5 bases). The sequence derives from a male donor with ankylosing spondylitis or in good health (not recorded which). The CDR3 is CASSLTGYEQYF. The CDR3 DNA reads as TGTGCCAGCAGTTTAACAGGCTACGAGCAGTACTTC.